This T cell receptor beta chain appears in the sequencing data of a study of cytomegalovirus exposure and HLA in healthy donors. CDR3 length: 13 residues. Trimming cost V 2 bases and J 4 bases, with 12 bases left between them. Germline CDR1 SQVTM, CDR2 ANQGSEA. Whole-study findings and limits: The authors judged a highly shared variant cluster likely a sequencing artifact. With later analysis, a missense DCLRE1C variant became linked to TCR beta V- and J-gene trimming.

Turning to this clone: The antigen is not known.

The PCR had 60 Vbeta and 13 Jbeta primers. Sequencing was performed with immunoSEQ multiplex PCR; in TCRdb, only in-frame clones are kept and a portion is missing. The data show about 75,000 clones, 70% to 85% seen once. The clonotype was recovered from a man between 65 and 80 years old in good health and CMV-seropositive. The V gene is TRBV29-1, the J gene TRBJ2-7, with a tentative D call TRBD1 (5 bases). The sample comprised PBMCs. The CDR3 DNA is TGCAGCGTTGAACGGCAGGGTTCATACGAGCAGTACTTC. Amino acids: CSVERQGSYEQYF.